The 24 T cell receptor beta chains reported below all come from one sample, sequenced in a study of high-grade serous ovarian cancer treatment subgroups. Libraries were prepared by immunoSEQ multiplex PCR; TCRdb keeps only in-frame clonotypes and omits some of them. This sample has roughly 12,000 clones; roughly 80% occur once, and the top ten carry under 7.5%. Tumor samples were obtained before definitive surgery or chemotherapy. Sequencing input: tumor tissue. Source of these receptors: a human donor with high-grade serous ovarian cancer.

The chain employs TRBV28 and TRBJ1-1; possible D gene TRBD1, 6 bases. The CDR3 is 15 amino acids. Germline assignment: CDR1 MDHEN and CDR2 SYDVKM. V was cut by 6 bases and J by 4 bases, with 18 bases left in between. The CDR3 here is CASSGHATGTTEAFF. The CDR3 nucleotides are TGTGCCAGCAGCGGGCATGCGACAGGTACCACTGAAGCTTTCTTT.

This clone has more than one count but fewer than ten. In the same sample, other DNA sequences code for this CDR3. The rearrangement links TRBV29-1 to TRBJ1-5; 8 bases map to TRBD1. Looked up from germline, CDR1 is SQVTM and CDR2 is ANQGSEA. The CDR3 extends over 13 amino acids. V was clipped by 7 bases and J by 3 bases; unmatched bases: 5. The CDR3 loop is CSAQGASNQPQHF. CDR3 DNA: TGCAGCGCCCAGGGGGCCTCCAATCAGCCCCAGCATTTT.

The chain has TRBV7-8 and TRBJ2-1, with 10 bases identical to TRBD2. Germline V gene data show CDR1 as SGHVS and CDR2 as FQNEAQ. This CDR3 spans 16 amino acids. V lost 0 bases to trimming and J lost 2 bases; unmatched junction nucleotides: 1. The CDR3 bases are TGTGCCAGCAGCTTAGCCAGCGGGAGGGCCTACAATGAGCAGTTCTTC. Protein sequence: CASSLASGRAYNEQFF.

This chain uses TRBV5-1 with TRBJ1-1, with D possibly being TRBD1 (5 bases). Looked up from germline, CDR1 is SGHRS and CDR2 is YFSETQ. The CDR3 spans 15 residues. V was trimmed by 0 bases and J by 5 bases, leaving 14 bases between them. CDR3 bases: TGCGCCAGCAGCTTGGTGGGGGGTAAGGGAACTGAAGCTTTCTTT. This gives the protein CASSLVGGKGTEAFF.

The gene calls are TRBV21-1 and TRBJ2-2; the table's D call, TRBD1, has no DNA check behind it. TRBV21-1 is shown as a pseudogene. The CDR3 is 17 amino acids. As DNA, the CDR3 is TGTGCCAGCAGCATCAAGATCGAACAGGGATTGGGCGGGGAGCTGTTTTTT. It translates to CASSIKIEQGLGGELFF.

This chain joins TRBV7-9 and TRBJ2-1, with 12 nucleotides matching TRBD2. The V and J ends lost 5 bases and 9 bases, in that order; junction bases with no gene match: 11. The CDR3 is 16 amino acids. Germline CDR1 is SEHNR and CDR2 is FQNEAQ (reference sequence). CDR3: CASSPPSGRAVGEQFF. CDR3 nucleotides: TGTGCCAGCAGCCCTCCTAGCGGGAGGGCGGTCGGTGAGCAGTTCTTC.

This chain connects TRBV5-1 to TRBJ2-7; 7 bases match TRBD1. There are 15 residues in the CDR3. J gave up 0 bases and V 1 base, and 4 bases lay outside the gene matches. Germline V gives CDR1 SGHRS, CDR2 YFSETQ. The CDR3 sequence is CASSLLGQSSYEQYF. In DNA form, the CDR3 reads TGCGCCAGCAGCTTGTTGGGACAGAGCTCCTACGAGCAGTACTTC. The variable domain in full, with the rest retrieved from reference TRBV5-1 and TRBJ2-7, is KAGVTQTPRYLIKTRGQQVTLSCSPISGHRSVSWYQQTPGQGLQFLFEYFSETQRNKGNFPGRFSGRQFSNSRSEMNVSTLELGDSALYLCASSLLGQSSYEQYFGPGTRLTVT.

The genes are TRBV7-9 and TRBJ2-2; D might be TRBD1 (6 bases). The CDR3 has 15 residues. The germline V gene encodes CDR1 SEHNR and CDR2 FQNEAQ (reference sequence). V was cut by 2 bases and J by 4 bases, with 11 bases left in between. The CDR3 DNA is TGTGCCAGCAGCTTAACAGGGATTCGCACCGGGGAGCTGTTTTTT. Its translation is CASSLTGIRTGELFF.

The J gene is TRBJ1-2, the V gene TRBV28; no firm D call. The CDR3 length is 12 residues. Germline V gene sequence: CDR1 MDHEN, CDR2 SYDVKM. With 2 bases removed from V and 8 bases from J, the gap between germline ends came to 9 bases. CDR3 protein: CASSLTVGGYTF. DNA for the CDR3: TGTGCCAGCAGTTTAACAGTGGGGGGCTACACCTTC.

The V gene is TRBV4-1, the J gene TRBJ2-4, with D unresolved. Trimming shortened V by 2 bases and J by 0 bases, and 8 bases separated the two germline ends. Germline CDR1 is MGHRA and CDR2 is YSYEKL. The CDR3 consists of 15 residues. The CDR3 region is CASSQIHLAKNIQYF. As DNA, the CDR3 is TGCGCCAGCAGCCAAATCCACCTAGCCAAAAACATTCAGTACTTC.

CDR3 bases: TGCAGCGTCCACCCCCGGGACAGCCAAGAGACCCAGTACTTC. Translating gives CSVHPRDSQETQYF. This chain joins TRBV29-1 and TRBJ2-5, with TRBD1 matching over 7 bases. Germline trimming cut 6 bases from V and 1 base from J; bases unmatched to any gene: 8. In germline, CDR1 is SQVTM, CDR2 ANQGSEA. CDR3 length: 14 residues.

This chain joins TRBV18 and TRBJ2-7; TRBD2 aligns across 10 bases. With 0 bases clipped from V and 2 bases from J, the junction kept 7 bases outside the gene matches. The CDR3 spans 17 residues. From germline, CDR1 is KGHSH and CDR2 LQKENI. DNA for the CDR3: TGTGCCAGCTCACCACCGGGGAATCTAGCGGGAGCCTACGAGCAGTACTTC. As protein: CASSPPGNLAGAYEQYF.

The CDR3 spells CASSLMGGIADTQYF. As DNA, the CDR3 is TGTGCCAGCAGCTTAATGGGCGGGATCGCAGATACGCAGTATTTT. The chain employs TRBV7-3 and TRBJ2-3; perhaps TRBD2 as D (6 bases). Per the germline V gene, CDR1 is SGHTA and CDR2 is FQGTGA. Trimming took 1 base from V and 4 from J, leaving 12 bases between them. The CDR3 length is 15 residues. Combining the CDR3 with reference TRBV7-3 and TRBJ2-3 gives the whole variable domain GAGVSQTPSNKVTEKGKYVELRCDPISGHTALYWYRQSLGQGPEFLIYFQGTGAADDSGLPNDRFFAVRPEGSVSTLKIQRTERGDSAVYLCASSLMGGIADTQYFGPGTRLTVL.

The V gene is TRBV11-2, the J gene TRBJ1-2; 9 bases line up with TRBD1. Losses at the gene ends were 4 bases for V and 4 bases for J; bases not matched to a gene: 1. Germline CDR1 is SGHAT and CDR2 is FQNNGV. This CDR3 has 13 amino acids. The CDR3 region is CASSSGQGYGYTF. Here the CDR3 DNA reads TGTGCCAGCAGCTCGGGACAGGGCTATGGCTACACCTTC.

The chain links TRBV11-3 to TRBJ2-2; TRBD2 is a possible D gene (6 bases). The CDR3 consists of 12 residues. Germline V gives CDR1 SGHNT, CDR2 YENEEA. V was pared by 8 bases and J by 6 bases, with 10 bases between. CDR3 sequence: CASSGVSGELFF. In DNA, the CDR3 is TGTGCCAGCTCGGGGGTCTCCGGGGAGCTGTTTTTT. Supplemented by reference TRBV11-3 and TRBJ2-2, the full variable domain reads EAGVVQSPRYKIIEKKQPVAFWCNPISGHNTLYWYLQNLGQGPELLIRYENEEAVDDSQLPKDRFSAERLKGVDSTLKIQPAELGDSAVYLCASSGVSGELFFGEGSRLTVL.

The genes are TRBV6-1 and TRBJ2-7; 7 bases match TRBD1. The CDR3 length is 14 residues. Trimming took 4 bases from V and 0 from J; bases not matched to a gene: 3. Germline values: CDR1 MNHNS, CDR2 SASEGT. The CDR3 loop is CASSVRDSSYEQYF. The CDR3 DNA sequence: TGTGCCAGCAGTGTCCGGGACAGCTCCTACGAGCAGTACTTC.

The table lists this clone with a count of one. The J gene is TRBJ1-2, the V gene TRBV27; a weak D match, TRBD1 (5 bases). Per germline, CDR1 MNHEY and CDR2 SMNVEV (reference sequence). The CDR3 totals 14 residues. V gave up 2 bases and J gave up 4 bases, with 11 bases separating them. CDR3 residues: CASSLQGTFYGYTF. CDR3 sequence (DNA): TGTGCCAGCAGTTTACAGGGAACATTCTATGGCTACACCTTC.

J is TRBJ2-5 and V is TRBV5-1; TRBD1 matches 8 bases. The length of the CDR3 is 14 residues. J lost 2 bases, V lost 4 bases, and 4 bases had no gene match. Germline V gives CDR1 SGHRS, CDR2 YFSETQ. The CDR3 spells CASSLGQEQETQYF. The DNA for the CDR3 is TGCGCCAGCAGCCTGGGACAGGAACAAGAGACCCAGTACTTC.

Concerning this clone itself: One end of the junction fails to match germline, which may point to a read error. This CDR3 reads CASRPQAASGSTIYF. The CDR3 coding sequence is TGCGCCAGCCGGCCACAAGCAGCCTCTGGAAGCACCATATATTTT. J is TRBJ1-3 and V is TRBV5-1; no firm D call. The CDR3 is made up of 15 amino acids. CDR1 SGHRS and CDR2 YFSETQ come from the germline V gene.

Here the CDR3 reads CASSPPGQLYGYTF. The CDR3 DNA sequence: TGTGCCAGCAGTCCACCGGGACAGCTCTATGGCTACACCTTC. The chain is built from TRBV28 and TRBJ1-2, with 7 bases that match TRBD1. Germline-derived CDR1 and CDR2 are MDHEN and SYDVKM. V lost 5 bases, J lost 4 bases, and 7 bases stayed unmatched. This CDR3 has 14 amino acids.

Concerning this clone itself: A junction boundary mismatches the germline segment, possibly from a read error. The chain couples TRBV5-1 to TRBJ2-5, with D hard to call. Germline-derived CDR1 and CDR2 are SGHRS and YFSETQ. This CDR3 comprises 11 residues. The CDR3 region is CASSRQGTQYF. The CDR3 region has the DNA TGCGCCAGCAGCCGACAAGGGACCCAGTACTTC.

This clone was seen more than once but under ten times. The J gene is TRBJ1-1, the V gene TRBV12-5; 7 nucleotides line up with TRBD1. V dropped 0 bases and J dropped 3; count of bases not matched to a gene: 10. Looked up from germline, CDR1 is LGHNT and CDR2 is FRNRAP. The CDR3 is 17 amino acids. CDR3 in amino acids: CASGLVIVAGGDTEAFF. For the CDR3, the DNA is TGTGCTAGTGGTTTGGTAATCGTAGCAGGGGGGGACACTGAAGCTTTCTTT.

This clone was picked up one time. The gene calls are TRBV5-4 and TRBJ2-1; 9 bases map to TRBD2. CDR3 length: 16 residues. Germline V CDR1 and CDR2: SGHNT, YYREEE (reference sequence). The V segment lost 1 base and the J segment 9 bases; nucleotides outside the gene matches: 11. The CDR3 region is CASSLPLTSGGSEQFF. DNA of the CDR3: TGTGCCAGCAGCTTGCCCCTGACTAGCGGAGGGAGTGAGCAGTTCTTC.

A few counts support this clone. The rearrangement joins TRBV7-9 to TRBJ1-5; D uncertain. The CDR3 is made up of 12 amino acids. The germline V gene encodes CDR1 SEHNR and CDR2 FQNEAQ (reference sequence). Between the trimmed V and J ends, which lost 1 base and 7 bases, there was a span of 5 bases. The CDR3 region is CASSLGSQPQHF. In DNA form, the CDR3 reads TGTGCCAGCAGCTTAGGGTCCCAGCCCCAGCATTTT.